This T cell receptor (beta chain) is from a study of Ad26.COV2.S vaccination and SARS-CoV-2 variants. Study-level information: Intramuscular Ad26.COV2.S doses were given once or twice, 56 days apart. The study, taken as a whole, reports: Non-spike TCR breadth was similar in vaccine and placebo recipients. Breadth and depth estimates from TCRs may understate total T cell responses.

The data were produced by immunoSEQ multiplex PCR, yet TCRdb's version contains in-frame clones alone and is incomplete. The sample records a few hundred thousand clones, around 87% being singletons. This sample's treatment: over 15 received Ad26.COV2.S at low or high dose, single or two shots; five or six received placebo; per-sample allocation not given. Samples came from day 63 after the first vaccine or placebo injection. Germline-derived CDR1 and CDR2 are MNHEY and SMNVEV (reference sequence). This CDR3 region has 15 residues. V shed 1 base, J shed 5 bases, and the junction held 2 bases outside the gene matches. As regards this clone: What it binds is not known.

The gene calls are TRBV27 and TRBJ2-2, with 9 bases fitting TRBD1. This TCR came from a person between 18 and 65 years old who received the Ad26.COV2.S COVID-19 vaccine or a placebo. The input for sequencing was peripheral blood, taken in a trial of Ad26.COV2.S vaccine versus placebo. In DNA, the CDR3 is TGTGCCAGCAGTTTATTGACAGGGGGTACCGGGGAGCTGTTTTTT. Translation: CASSLLTGGTGELFF.